These 3 T cell receptor beta chains were sequenced from one sample in a study of blood T cell repertoires in COVID-19. Here immunoSEQ multiplex PCR was the method, and the copy in TCRdb shows in-frame clones only, minus some. The sample lists fewer than 350,000 clones, 90% occurring once. Sequenced sample: PBMCs or T cells enriched from blood (not recorded which). Source of these receptors: a woman aged 18-29 years with acute COVID-19.

J is TRBJ1-1 and V is TRBV5-1; TRBD1 is a possible D gene (5 bases). V shed 4 bases and J shed 1 base, with 14 bases lying between them. The CDR3 extends over 15 amino acids. Germline CDR1 and CDR2: SGHRS and YFSETQ. CDR3 amino acids: CASSQATVSNTEAFF. CDR3 nucleotides: TGCGCCAGCAGCCAAGCGACAGTTTCGAACACTGAAGCTTTCTTT.

With regard to this clone: The sample carries other DNA sequences with the same CDR3. The chain employs TRBV28 and TRBJ2-1; TRBD2 matches at 8 bases. With V trimmed by 2 bases and J by 7 bases, 4 bases remained unmatched. The CDR3 runs to 14 residues. Per the germline V gene, CDR1 is MDHEN and CDR2 is SYDVKM. The CDR3 region is CASSLTGGPNEQFF. CDR3 bases: TGTGCCAGCAGTTTAACGGGAGGGCCGAATGAGCAGTTCTTC.

This clone was seen a few times. V is TRBV4-2 and J is TRBJ2-7, with TRBD1 matching over 9 bases. The CDR3 contains 17 residues. CDR1 and CDR2 (germline): LGHNA, YNFKEQ. V gave up 4 bases and J gave up 6 bases; unmatched junction bases: 16. The CDR3 DNA follows: TGTGCCAGCAGCCCCAGGCAGGCGGGACAGGGCTTGCTCGAGCAGTACTTC. Its protein product is CASSPRQAGQGLLEQYF.